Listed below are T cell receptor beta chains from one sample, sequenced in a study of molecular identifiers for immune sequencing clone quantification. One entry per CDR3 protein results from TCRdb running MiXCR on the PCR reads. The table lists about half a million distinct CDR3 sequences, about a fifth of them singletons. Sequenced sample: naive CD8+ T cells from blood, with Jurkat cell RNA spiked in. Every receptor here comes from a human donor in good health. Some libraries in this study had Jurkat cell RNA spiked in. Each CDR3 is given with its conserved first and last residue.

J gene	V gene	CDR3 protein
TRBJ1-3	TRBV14	CASSQRSQLRNTIYF
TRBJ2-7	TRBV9	CASSLYRSSYEQYF
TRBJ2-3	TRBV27	CASTLTGTDTQYF
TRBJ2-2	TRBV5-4	CASSLTRDTGELFF
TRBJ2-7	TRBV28	CASSFWTGTASFDEQYF
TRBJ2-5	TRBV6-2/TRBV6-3	CASSWTGGSVETQYF
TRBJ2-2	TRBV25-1	CAIGAGELFF
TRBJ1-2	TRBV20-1	CSAPSPAGYSMGYTF
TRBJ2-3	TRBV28	CASTSTGSSTDTQYF
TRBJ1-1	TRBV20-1	CSARAAWDTEAFF
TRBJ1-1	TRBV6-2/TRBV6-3	CASSYGEKAVNTEAFF